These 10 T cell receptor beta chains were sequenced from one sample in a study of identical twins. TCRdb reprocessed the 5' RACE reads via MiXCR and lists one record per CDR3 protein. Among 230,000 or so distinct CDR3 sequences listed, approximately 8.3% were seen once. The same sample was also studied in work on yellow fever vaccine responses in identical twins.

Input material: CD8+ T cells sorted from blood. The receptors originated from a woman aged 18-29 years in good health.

DNA of the CDR3: TGTGCCAGCAGCTCCGGGACAGGGAATAACTATGGCTACACCTTC. It yields the protein CASSSGTGNNYGYTF. The gene calls are TRBV5-4 and TRBJ1-2; 9 nucleotides line up with TRBD1. The CDR3 is made up of 15 amino acids. V lost 3 bases to trimming and J lost 1 base; unmatched junction nucleotides: 4. Per germline, CDR1 SGHNT and CDR2 YYREEE (reference sequence).

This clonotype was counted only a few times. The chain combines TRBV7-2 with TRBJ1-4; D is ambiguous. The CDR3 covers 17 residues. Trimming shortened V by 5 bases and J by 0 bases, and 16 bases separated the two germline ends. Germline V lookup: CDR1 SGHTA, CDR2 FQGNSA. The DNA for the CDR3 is TGTGCCAGCAGCCTGGGTGGCCCCTCCACAACTAATGAAAAACTGTTTTTT. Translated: CASSLGGPSTTNEKLFF.

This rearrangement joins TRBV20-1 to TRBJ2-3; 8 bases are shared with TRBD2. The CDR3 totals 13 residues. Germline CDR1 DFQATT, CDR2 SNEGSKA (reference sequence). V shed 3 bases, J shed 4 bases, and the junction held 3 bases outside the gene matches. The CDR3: CSARRGEADTQYF. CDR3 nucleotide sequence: TGCAGTGCTAGGCGGGGGGAGGCAGATACGCAGTATTTT.

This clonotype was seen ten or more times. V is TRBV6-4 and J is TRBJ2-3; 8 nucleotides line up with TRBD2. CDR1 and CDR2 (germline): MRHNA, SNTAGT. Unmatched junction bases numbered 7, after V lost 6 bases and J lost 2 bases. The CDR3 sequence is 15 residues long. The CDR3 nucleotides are TGTGCCAGCAGCACCGGGACTAGGAACACAGATACGCAGTATTTT. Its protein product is CASSTGTRNTDTQYF.

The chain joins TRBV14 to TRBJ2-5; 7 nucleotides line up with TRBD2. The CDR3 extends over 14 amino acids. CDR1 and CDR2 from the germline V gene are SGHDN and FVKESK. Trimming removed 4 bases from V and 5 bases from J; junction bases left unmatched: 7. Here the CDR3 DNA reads TGTGCCAGCAGCCCGACTAGCTGGAGGGAGACCCAGTACTTC. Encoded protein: CASSPTSWRETQYF.

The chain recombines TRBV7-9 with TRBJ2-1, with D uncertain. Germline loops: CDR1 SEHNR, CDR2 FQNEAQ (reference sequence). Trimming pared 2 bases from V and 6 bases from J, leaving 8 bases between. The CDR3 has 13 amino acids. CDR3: CASSLKLINEQFF. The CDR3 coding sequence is TGTGCCAGCAGCTTAAAACTTATCAATGAGCAGTTCTTC.

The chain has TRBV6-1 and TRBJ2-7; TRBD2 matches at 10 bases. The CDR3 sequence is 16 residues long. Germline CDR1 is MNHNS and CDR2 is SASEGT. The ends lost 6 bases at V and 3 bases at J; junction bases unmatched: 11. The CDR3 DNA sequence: TGTGCCAGCAGCCGCGAAAGGACTAGCGGCTTCTACGAGCAGTACTTC. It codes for CASSRERTSGFYEQYF.

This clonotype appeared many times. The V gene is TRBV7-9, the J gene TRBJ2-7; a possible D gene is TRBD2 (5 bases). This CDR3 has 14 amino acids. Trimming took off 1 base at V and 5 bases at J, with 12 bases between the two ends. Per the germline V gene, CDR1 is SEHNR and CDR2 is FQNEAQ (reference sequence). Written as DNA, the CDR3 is TGTGCCAGCAGCTTAGGGGTCCTGGGAGACGAGCAGTACTTC. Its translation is CASSLGVLGDEQYF. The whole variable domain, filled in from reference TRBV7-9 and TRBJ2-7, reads DTGVSQNPRHKITKRGQNVTFRCDPISEHNRLYWYRQTLGQGPEFLTYFQNEAQLEKSRLLSDRFSAERPKGSFSTLEIQRTEQGDSAMYLCASSLGVLGDEQYFGPGTRLTVT.

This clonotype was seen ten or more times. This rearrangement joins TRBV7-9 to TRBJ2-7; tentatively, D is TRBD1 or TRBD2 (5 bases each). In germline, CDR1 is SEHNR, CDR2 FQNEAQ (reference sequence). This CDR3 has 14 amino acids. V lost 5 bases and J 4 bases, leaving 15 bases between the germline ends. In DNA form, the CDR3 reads TGTGCCAGCAGCGACGGACGGTGGGGGTACGAGCAGTACTTC. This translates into CASSDGRWGYEQYF.

This chain's CDR3 is CASSRALSYEQYF. CDR3 nucleotide sequence: TGTGCCAGCAGCCGGGCCCTGTCCTACGAGCAGTACTTC. The chain couples TRBV27 to TRBJ2-7; D is undetermined. The CDR3 has 13 residues. The germline V and J ends were trimmed by 6 bases and 1 base, with 10 bases remaining between them. Germline-derived CDR1 and CDR2 are MNHEY and SMNVEV (reference sequence).